What follows is one T cell receptor (beta chain) and its context. Germline V lookup: CDR1 ENHRY, CDR2 SYGVKD. The CDR3 has 13 amino acids. Trimming left V 3 bases short and J 4 bases short, with 6 bases between. The sample comes from a study of blood T cell repertoires in COVID-19. The protocol was immunoSEQ multiplex PCR, while the TCRdb copy is restricted to in-frame clones and leaves out a portion. The sample records around 53,000 clones, approximately 87% being singletons. The sample taken for sequencing was peripheral blood. The clonotype originates from a man aged 50 or older with acute or convalescent COVID-19. This sequence joins TRBV10-3 and TRBJ1-4; D gene ambiguous. CDR3 sequence (DNA): TGTGCCATCAGTGACAATTTTAATGAAAAACTGTTTTTT. It yields the protein CAISDNFNEKLFF.